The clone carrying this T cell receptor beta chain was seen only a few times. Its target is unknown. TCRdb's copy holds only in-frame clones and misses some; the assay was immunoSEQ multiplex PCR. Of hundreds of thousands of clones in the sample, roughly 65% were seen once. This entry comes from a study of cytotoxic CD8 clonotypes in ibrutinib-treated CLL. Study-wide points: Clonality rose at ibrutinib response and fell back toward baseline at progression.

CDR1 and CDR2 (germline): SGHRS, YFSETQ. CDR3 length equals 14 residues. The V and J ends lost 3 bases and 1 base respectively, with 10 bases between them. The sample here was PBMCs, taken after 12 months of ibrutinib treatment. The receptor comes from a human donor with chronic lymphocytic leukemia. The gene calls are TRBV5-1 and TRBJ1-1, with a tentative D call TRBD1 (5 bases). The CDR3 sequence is CASSSGSTNTEAFF. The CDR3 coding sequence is TGCGCCAGCAGCTCAGGGTCGACGAACACTGAAGCTTTCTTT.